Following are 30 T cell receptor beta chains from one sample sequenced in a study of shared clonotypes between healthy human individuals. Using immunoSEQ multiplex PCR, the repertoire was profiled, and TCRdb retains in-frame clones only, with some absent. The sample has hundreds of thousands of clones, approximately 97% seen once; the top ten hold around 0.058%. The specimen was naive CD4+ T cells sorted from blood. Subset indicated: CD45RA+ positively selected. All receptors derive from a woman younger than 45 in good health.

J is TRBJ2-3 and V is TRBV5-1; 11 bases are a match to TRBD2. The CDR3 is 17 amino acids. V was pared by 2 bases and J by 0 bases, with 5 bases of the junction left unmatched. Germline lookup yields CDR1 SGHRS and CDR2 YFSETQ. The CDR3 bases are TGCGCCAGCAGCTTCAACTTAGCGGGAGGGAGCACAGATACGCAGTATTTT. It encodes CASSFNLAGGSTDTQYF.

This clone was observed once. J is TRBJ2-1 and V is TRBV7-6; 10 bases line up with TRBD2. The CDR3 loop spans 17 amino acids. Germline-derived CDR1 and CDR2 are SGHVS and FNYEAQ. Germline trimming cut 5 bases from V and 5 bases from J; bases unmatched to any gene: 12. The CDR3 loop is CASSRGRLAGVDNEQFF. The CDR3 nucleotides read TGTGCCAGCAGCAGAGGTCGGCTAGCGGGAGTAGACAATGAGCAGTTCTTC.

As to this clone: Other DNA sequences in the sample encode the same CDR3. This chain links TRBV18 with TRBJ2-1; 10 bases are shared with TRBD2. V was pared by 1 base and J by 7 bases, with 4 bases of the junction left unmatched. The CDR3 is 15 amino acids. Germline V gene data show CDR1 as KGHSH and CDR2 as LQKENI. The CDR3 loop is CASSPRASGSNEQFF. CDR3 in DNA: TGTGCCAGCTCACCACGGGCTAGCGGGAGTAATGAGCAGTTCTTC.

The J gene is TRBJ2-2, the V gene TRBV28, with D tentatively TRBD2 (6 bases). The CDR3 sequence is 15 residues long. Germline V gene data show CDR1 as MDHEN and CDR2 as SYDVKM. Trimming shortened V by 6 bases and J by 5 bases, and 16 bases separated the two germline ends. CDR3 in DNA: TGTGCCAGCAGGGCCGGAGGGCTTGGTACCGGGGAGCTGTTTTTT. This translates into CASRAGGLGTGELFF.

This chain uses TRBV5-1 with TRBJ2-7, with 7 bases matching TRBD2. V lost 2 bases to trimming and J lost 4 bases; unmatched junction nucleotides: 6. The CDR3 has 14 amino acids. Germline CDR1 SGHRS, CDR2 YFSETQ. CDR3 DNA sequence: TGCGCCAGCAGCTTTGCGGGAGAAGGTTACGAGCAGTACTTC. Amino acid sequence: CASSFAGEGYEQYF.

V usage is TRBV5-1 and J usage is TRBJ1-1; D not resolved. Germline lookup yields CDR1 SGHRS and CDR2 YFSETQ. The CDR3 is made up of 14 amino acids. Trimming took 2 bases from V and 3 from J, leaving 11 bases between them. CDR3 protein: CASSFAGEDTEAFF. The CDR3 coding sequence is TGCGCCAGCAGCTTCGCTGGAGAAGACACTGAAGCTTTCTTT.

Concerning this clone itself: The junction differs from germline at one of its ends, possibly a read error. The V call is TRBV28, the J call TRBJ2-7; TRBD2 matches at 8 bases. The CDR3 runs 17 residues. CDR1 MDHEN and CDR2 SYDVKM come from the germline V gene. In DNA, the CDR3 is TGTGCCAGCAGTTTACGTTTCTCGAGCGGGAGATCCTCCGAGCAGTACTTC. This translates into CASSLRFSSGRSSEQYF. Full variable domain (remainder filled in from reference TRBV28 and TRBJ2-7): DVKVTQSSRYLVKRTGEKVFLECVQDMDHENMFWYRQDPGLGLRLIYFSYDVKMKEKGDIPEGYSVSREKKERFSLILESASTNQTSMYLCASSLRFSSGRSSEQYFGPGTRLTVT.

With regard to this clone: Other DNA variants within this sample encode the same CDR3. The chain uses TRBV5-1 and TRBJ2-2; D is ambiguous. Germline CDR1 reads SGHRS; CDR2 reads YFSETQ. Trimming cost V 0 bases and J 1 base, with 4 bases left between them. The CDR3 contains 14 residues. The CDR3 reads CASSLGLNTGELFF. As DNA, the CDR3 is TGCGCCAGCAGCTTGGGACTGAACACCGGGGAGCTGTTTTTT. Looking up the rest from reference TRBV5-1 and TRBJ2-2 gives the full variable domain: KAGVTQTPRYLIKTRGQQVTLSCSPISGHRSVSWYQQTPGQGLQFLFEYFSETQRNKGNFPGRFSGRQFSNSRSEMNVSTLELGDSALYLCASSLGLNTGELFFGEGSRLTVL.

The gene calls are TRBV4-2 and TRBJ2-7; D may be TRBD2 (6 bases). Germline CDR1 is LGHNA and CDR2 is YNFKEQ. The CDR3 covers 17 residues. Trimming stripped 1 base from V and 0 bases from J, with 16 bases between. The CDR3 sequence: CASSQVGSRGPSYEQYF. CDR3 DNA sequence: TGTGCCAGCAGCCAAGTTGGTTCGCGGGGCCCCTCCTACGAGCAGTACTTC.

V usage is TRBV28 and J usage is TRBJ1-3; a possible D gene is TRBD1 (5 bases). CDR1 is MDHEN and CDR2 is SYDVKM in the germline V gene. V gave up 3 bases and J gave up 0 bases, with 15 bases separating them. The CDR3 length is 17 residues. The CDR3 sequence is CASSFSPGRSSGNTIYF. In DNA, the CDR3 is TGTGCCAGCAGTTTTTCTCCGGGACGGTCCTCTGGAAACACCATATATTTT.

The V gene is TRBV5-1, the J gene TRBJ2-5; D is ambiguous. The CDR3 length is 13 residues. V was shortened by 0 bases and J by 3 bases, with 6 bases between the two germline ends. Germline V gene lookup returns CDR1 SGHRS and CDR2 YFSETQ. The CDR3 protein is CASSLGREETQYF. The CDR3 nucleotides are TGCGCCAGCAGCTTGGGACGTGAAGAGACCCAGTACTTC.

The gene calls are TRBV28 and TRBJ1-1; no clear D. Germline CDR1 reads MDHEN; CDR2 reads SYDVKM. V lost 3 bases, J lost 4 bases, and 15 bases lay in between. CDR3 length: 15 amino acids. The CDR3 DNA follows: TGTGCCAGCAGTTTCGCGGATAATCGGGGCACTGAAGCTTTCTTT. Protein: CASSFADNRGTEAFF.

The CDR3 region is CASSEGAGRADTQYF. For the CDR3, the DNA is TGTGCCAGCAGTGAAGGGGCCGGGCGCGCAGATACGCAGTATTTT. This chain joins TRBV6-4 and TRBJ2-3; tentative D call: TRBD1 (5 bases). CDR1 MRHNA and CDR2 SNTAGT come from the germline V gene. This CDR3 has 15 amino acids. Trimming pared 3 bases from V and 4 bases from J, leaving 14 bases between.

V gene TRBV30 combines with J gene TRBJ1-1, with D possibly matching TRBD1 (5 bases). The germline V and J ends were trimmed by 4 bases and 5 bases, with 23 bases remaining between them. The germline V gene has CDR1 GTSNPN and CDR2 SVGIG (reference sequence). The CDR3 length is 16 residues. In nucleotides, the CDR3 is TGTGCCTGGAAGGAGAGAAAGGGGCGGAAGTGGACTGAAGCTTTCTTT. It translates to CAWKERKGRKWTEAFF.

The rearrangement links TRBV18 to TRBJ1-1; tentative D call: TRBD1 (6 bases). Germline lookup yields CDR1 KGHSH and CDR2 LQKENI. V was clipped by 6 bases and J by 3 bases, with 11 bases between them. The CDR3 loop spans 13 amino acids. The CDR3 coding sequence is TGTGCCAGCTCTGAGGGGGAGGACACTGAAGCTTTCTTT. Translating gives CASSEGEDTEAFF.

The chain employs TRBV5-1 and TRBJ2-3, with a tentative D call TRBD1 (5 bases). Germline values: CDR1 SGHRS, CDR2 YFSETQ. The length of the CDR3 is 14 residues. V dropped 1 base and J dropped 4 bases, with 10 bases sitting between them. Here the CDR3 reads CASSLFRGPDTQYF. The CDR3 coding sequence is TGCGCCAGCAGCTTGTTTAGGGGCCCAGATACGCAGTATTTT.

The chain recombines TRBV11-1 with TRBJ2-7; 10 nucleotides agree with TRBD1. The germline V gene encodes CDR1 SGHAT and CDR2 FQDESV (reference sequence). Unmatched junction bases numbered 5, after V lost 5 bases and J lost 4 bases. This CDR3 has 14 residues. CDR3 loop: CASSPRDRGYEQYF. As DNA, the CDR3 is TGTGCCAGCAGCCCCCGGGACAGGGGTTACGAGCAGTACTTC.

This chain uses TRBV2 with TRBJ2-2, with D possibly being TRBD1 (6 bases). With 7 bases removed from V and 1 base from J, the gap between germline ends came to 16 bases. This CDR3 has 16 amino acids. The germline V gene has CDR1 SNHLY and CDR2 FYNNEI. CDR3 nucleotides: TGTGCCAGCACCCTCAACCAGGGACAGAACACCGGGGAGCTGTTTTTT. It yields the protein CASTLNQGQNTGELFF.

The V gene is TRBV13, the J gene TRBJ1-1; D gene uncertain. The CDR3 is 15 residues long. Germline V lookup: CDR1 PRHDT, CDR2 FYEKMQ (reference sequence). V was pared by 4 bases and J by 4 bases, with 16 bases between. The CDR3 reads CASSSRSWLRTEAFF. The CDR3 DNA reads TGTGCCAGCAGCTCGAGGTCGTGGTTACGCACTGAAGCTTTCTTT.

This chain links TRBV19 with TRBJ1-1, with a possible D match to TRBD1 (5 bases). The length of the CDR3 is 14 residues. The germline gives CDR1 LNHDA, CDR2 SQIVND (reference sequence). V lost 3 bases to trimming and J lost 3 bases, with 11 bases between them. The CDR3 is CASSMSGYDTEAFF. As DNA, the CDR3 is TGTGCCAGTAGTATGTCAGGGTATGACACTGAAGCTTTCTTT.

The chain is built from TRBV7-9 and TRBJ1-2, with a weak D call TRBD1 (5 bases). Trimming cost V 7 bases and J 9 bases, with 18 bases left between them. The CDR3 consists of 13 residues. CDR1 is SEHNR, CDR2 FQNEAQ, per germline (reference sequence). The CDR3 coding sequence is TGTGCCAGCAATACATGGGGCCTCCTAAGCTACACCTTC. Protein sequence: CASNTWGLLSYTF.

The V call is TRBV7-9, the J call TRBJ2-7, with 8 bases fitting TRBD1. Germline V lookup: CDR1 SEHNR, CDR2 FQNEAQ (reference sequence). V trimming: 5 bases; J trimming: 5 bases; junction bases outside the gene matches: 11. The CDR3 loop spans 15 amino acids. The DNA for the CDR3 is TGTGCCAGCAGCCGAAACCGGGACAGGACCGACGAGCAGTACTTC. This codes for CASSRNRDRTDEQYF.

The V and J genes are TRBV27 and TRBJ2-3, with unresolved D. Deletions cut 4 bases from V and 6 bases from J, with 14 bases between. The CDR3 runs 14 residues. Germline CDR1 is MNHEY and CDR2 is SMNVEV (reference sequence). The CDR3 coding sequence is TGTGCCAGCAGTTCCCCGAGTGTTCGGGATACGCAGTATTTT. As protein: CASSSPSVRDTQYF.

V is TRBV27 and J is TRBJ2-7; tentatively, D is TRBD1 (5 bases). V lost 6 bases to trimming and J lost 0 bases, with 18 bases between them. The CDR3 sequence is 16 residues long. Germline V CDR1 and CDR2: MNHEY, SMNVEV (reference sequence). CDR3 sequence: CASSRASSWISYEQYF. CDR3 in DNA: TGTGCCAGCAGCAGGGCTTCCTCGTGGATCTCCTACGAGCAGTACTTC.

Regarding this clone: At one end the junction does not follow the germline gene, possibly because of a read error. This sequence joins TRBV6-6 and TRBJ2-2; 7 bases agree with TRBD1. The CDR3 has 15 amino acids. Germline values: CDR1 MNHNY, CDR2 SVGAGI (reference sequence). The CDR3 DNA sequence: TGTGCCAGCAGCTTCGACAGGGCGAAAACCGGGGAGCTGTTTTTT. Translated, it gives CASSFDRAKTGELFF.

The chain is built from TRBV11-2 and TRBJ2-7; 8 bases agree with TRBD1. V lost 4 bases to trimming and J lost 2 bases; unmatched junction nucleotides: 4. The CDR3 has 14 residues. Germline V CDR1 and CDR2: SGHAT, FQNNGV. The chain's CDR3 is CASSSYRGTYEQYF. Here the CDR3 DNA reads TGTGCCAGCAGCTCATACAGGGGGACCTACGAGCAGTACTTC.

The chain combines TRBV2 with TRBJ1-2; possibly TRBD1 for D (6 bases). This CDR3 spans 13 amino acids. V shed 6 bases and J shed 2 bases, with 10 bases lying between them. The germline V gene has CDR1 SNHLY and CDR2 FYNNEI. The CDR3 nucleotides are TGTGCCAGCAGGAGACAGGAAAACTATGGCTACACCTTC. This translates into CASRRQENYGYTF.

CDR3: CSASVADTQYF. The DNA of the CDR3 is TGCAGTGCTAGTGTTGCAGATACGCAGTATTTT. V usage is TRBV20-1 and J usage is TRBJ2-3; D is undetermined. This CDR3 comprises 11 residues. V lost 3 bases and J lost 4, with 5 bases in between. The V gene's germline CDR1 is DFQATT and CDR2 SNEGSKA (reference sequence).

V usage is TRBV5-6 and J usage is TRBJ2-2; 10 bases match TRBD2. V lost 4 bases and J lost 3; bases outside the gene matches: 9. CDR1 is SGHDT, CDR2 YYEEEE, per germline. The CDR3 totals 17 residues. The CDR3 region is CASSAHLAGADTGELFF. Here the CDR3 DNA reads TGTGCCAGCAGCGCCCATCTAGCGGGAGCGGACACCGGGGAGCTGTTTTTT.

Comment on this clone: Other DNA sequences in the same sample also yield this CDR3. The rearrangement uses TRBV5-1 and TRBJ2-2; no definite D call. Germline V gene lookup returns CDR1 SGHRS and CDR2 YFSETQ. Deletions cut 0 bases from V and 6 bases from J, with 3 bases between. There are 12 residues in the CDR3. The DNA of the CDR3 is TGCGCCAGCAGCTTGGGGCCCGGGGAGCTGTTTTTT. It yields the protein CASSLGPGELFF. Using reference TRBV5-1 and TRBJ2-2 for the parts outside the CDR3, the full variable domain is KAGVTQTPRYLIKTRGQQVTLSCSPISGHRSVSWYQQTPGQGLQFLFEYFSETQRNKGNFPGRFSGRQFSNSRSEMNVSTLELGDSALYLCASSLGPGELFFGEGSRLTVL.